This T cell receptor beta chain was obtained from a study of control samples from healthy donors and cancer patients. The germline V gene encodes CDR1 KGHSH and CDR2 LQKENI. Trimming took 6 bases from V and 0 from J, leaving 11 bases between them. This CDR3 has 14 residues. Clones were sequenced by immunoSEQ multiplex PCR, and TCRdb holds only the in-frame ones, with some missing. Of around 120,000 clones listed, 88% are singletons. The sample consisted of blood. This clonotype originated in a woman in her sixties or seventies in good health. This chain uses TRBV18 with TRBJ1-1; D gene ambiguous. CDR3 coding DNA: TGTGCCAGCTCCCCGGGAATCCTGAACACTGAAGCTTTCTTT. It encodes CASSPGILNTEAFF.